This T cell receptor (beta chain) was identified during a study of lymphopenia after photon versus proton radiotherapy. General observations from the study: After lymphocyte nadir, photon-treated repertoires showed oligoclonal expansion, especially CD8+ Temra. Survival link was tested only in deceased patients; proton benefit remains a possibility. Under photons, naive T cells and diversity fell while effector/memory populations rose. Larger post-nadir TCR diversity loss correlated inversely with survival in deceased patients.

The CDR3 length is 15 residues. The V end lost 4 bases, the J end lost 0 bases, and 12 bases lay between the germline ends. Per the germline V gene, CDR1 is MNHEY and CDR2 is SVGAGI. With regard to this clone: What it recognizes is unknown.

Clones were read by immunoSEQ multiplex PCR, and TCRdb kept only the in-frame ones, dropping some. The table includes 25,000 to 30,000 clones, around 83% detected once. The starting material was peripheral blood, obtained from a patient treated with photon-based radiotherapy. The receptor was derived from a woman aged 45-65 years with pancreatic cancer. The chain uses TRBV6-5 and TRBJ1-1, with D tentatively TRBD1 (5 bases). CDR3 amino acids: CASSFTRQLNTEAFF. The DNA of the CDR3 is TGTGCCAGCAGTTTCACAAGACAGTTGAACACTGAAGCTTTCTTT.